The 29 T cell receptor beta chains in this list originate from one sample, sequenced in a study of CD8 T cells in ankylosing spondylitis. Notes on the study in general: For ankylosing spondylitis blood, a TCR beta motif of eight or nine highly homologous variants appeared characteristic.

TCRdb recomputed calls from the 5' RACE reads with MiXCR, one row per CDR3 protein. This sample has about 750,000 distinct CDR3 sequences; roughly 19% occur once, and the top ten carry 15% to 20%. Their specific antigens are unknown. The sample was blood, either unsorted or a sorted T cell fraction (not recorded which). These receptors originate from a male donor with ankylosing spondylitis.

This clonotype appeared a few times. The CDR3 nucleotides read TGCAGTGCTAGAGAACGGCCGTGGGGGCCTGAAGCTTTCTTT. Its translation: CSARERPWGPEAFF. This chain connects TRBV20-1 to TRBJ1-1, with a tentative D call TRBD1 (6 bases). In germline, CDR1 is DFQATT, CDR2 SNEGSKA (reference sequence). V was trimmed by 0 bases and J by 6 bases, leaving 14 bases between them. This CDR3 spans 14 amino acids.

V usage is TRBV4-2 and J usage is TRBJ2-2; D possibly corresponds to TRBD2 (5 bases). From germline, CDR1 is LGHNA and CDR2 YNFKEQ. The CDR3 runs to 17 residues. Deletions cut 0 bases from V and 5 bases from J, with 16 bases between. The CDR3, as DNA: TGTGCCAGCAGCCAAGAGTCGGCTAGCTTTCAAACCGGGGAGCTGTTTTTT. Protein sequence: CASSQESASFQTGELFF.

This clonotype was seen a handful of times. The V and J genes are TRBV20-1 and TRBJ1-4, with TRBD1 matching over 7 bases. J was trimmed by 4 bases and V by 0 bases; bases with no gene match: 5. The CDR3 has 15 amino acids. The germline gives CDR1 DFQATT, CDR2 SNEGSKA (reference sequence). The CDR3 nucleotides are TGCAGTGCTAGAGATACCGACAGGGATAATGAAAAACTGTTTTTT. As protein: CSARDTDRDNEKLFF.

The rearrangement links TRBV9 to TRBJ2-5; D is unclear. The CDR3 contains 15 residues. Trimming took off 4 bases at V and 0 bases at J, with 13 bases between the two ends. Germline CDR1 is SGDLS and CDR2 is YYNGEE. Here the CDR3 reads CASSPDGTYQETQYF. The DNA for the CDR3 is TGTGCCAGCAGCCCCGACGGAACGTACCAAGAGACCCAGTACTTC.

This clonotype was recorded a few times. This sequence joins TRBV18 and TRBJ1-1, with TRBD1 as a possible D gene (5 bases). Germline V gene data show CDR1 as KGHSH and CDR2 as LQKENI. The CDR3 has 14 residues. Trimming cost V 4 bases and J 8 bases, with 17 bases left between them. The CDR3 region is CASSQNLGTSEAFF. Here the CDR3 DNA reads TGTGCCAGCTCACAAAACCTTGGGACCTCGGAAGCTTTCTTT.

The chain has TRBV20-1 and TRBJ2-1, with no clear D. The germline gives CDR1 DFQATT, CDR2 SNEGSKA (reference sequence). V was cut by 6 bases and J by 6 bases, with 12 bases left in between. The CDR3 extends over 12 amino acids. CDR3: CSALSRVNEQFF. The CDR3 DNA is TGCAGTGCCTTGTCCCGAGTCAATGAGCAGTTCTTC.

The table lists this clonotype with a few counts. A much larger clone lies one base from this, so it may be a read error. V usage is TRBV7-2 and J usage is TRBJ2-1, with no clear D. Germline values: CDR1 SGHTA, CDR2 FQGNSA. The CDR3 loop spans 15 amino acids. The V end lost 2 bases, the J end lost 0 bases, and 8 bases lay between the germline ends. The CDR3 DNA sequence: TGTGCCAGCAGCTTAACCCAGAGCTCCTACAATGAGCAGTTCTTC. Translated: CASSLTQSSYNEQFF.

This sequence joins TRBV7-2 and TRBJ2-2; D is ambiguous. Germline CDR1 and CDR2: SGHTA and FQGNSA. CDR3 size: 14 residues. V gave up 1 base and J gave up 5 bases, with 8 bases separating them. The CDR3 DNA is TGTGCCAGCAGCTTAGTTTCGGCTACCGGGGAGCTGTTTTTT. Its protein product is CASSLVSATGELFF.

This chain uses TRBV24-1 with TRBJ2-5, with D unresolved. The CDR3 totals 14 residues. Germline assignment: CDR1 KGHDR and CDR2 SFDVKD. V gave up 0 bases and J gave up 7 bases, with 11 bases separating them. CDR3 in DNA: TGTGCCACCAGTGATTTGCGGGCATTGAGGACCCAGTACTTC. It translates to CATSDLRALRTQYF.

This clonotype was seen a few times. J is TRBJ1-4 and V is TRBV12-3 or TRBV12-4, with D maybe TRBD1 (6 bases). V dropped 6 bases and J dropped 3 bases, with 14 bases sitting between them. This CDR3 has 15 residues. The CDR3: CASSPGRQANEKLFF. For the CDR3, the DNA is TGTGCCAGCAGCCCCGGCCGACAGGCTAATGAAAAACTGTTTTTT.

The chain links TRBV20-1 to TRBJ1-1; D unresolved. The CDR3 length is 12 residues. Germline CDR1 is DFQATT and CDR2 is SNEGSKA (reference sequence). V was shortened by 3 bases and J by 2 bases, with 7 bases between the two germline ends. As DNA, the CDR3 is TGCAGTGCTAGTCAGTCAAACACTGAAGCTTTCTTT. Protein sequence: CSASQSNTEAFF.

This clonotype was counted only a few times. This chain links TRBV27 with TRBJ2-3, with D possibly TRBD1 on 6 matching bases. V lost 5 bases, J lost 2 bases, and 17 bases lay in between. Per the germline V gene, CDR1 is MNHEY and CDR2 is SMNVEV (reference sequence). The CDR3 sequence is 16 residues long. The CDR3 nucleotides read TGTGCCAGCAGTCCCATGCCCGGGACACACACAGATACGCAGTATTTT. Protein: CASSPMPGTHTDTQYF.

This clonotype was seen a few times. The J gene is TRBJ2-2, the V gene TRBV9; D gene uncertain. Trimming took 4 bases from V and 6 from J, leaving 19 bases between them. The CDR3 runs 16 residues. CDR1 SGDLS and CDR2 YYNGEE come from the germline V gene. CDR3 amino acids: CASSTRPRLDSGELFF. The CDR3 DNA reads TGTGCCAGCAGCACCCGGCCTAGGCTAGACTCCGGGGAGCTGTTTTTT.

The sample holds a few counts of this clonotype. The rearrangement links TRBV6-1 to TRBJ2-7; TRBD1 aligns across 10 bases. V gave up 4 bases and J gave up 4 bases; unmatched junction bases: 7. Germline CDR1 is MNHNS and CDR2 is SASEGT. The CDR3 contains 15 residues. The CDR3 nucleotides are TGTGCCAGCAGTGCTGGGACAGGGGTAGGGTACGAGCAGTACTTC. Protein sequence: CASSAGTGVGYEQYF.

This clonotype appeared many times. This chain uses TRBV7-6 with TRBJ2-7; unclear D gene. In germline, CDR1 is SGHVS, CDR2 FNYEAQ. Trimming pared 0 bases from V and 2 bases from J, leaving 5 bases between. The CDR3 covers 13 residues. The CDR3 nucleotides read TGTGCCAGCAGCTTAGCCCCGACCTACGAGCAGTACTTC. It codes for CASSLAPTYEQYF.

This clonotype was recorded a few times. The CDR3 nucleotides read TGTGCCAGCGGTGACAGGGGGCTCTGGGTGCAGTACTTC. Translated, it gives CASGDRGLWVQYF. The gene calls are TRBV27 and TRBJ2-7; the match to TRBD1 covers 10 bases. V lost 8 bases to trimming and J lost 9 bases; unmatched junction nucleotides: 10. CDR1 is MNHEY, CDR2 SMNVEV, per germline (reference sequence). CDR3 length: 13 amino acids.

The CDR3 is CASSLSGVFSGNTIYF. CDR3 nucleotide sequence: TGTGCCAGCAGCTTATCCGGGGTCTTCTCTGGAAACACCATATATTTT. The V call is TRBV7-9, the J call TRBJ1-3; D unclear. Trimming left V 2 bases short and J 0 bases short, with 11 bases between. Germline V gives CDR1 SEHNR, CDR2 FQNEAQ (reference sequence). The CDR3 totals 16 residues.

The CDR3 DNA reads as TGCAGTGCTAGGAGGAACTACGAGCAGTACTTC. It specifies CSARRNYEQYF. The chain links TRBV20-1 to TRBJ2-7; no reliable D call. The CDR3 length is 11 residues. Trimming left V 3 bases short and J 3 bases short, with 6 bases between. CDR1 is DFQATT, CDR2 SNEGSKA, per germline (reference sequence).

V usage is TRBV7-3 and J usage is TRBJ2-3, with 14 bases fitting TRBD2. The CDR3 runs to 16 residues. The trim removed 4 bases at V and 4 bases at J, leaving 4 bases unmatched. Germline CDR1 SGHTA, CDR2 FQGTGA. Written as DNA, the CDR3 is TGTGCCAGCAGCTCAGGACTAGCGGGAGGTTCAGATACGCAGTATTTT. It encodes CASSSGLAGGSDTQYF.

The chain has TRBV2 and TRBJ1-1; D unclear. Germline V CDR1 and CDR2: SNHLY, FYNNEI. Trimming removed 3 bases from V and 2 bases from J, with 16 bases in between. The CDR3 is 16 amino acids. The DNA for the CDR3 is TGTGCCAGCAGTGAGCGGTTGCGTTTGGCCAACACTGAAGCTTTCTTT. This sequence encodes CASSERLRLANTEAFF.

This clonotype has just a few counts. The chain couples TRBV7-9 to TRBJ2-3; 14 bases are a match to TRBD2. With V trimmed by 5 bases and J by 6 bases, 7 bases remained unmatched. The CDR3 is 16 residues long. Germline-derived CDR1 and CDR2 are SEHNR and FQNEAQ (reference sequence). CDR3 nucleotide sequence: TGTGCCAGCAGCGAGGGACTAGCGGGAGACTGGGATACGCAGTATTTT. Its protein product is CASSEGLAGDWDTQYF.

This clonotype has more than one count but fewer than ten. The chain combines TRBV12-3 or TRBV12-4 with TRBJ2-5; no reliable D call. The CDR3 loop spans 14 amino acids. Trimming cost V 5 bases and J 4 bases, with 14 bases left between them. CDR3 bases: TGTGCCAGCAGTGAACCCCCTTATCCAGAGACCCAGTACTTC. Amino acids: CASSEPPYPETQYF.

This chain's CDR3 is CASSLGRGREETQYF. Written as DNA, the CDR3 is TGTGCCAGCAGCTTAGGGAGGGGGAGAGAAGAGACCCAGTACTTC. This chain connects TRBV11-2 to TRBJ2-5; D may be TRBD1 or TRBD2 (6 bases each). The germline gives CDR1 SGHAT, CDR2 FQNNGV. Trimming cost V 1 base and J 3 bases, with 12 bases left between them. This CDR3 region has 15 residues.

This clonotype was counted many times. This sequence joins TRBV29-1 and TRBJ2-7; the match to TRBD2 covers 7 bases. Germline CDR1 is SQVTM and CDR2 is ANQGSEA. V was clipped by 4 bases and J by 3 bases; unmatched bases: 6. This CDR3 is 13 amino acids long. For the CDR3, the DNA is TGCAGCGTTGGCGGGAGTCCCGGCTACGAGCAGTACTTC. Its protein product is CSVGGSPGYEQYF.

The rearrangement joins TRBV2 to TRBJ2-5, with 14 bases lining up with TRBD2. Germline-derived CDR1 and CDR2 are SNHLY and FYNNEI. The CDR3 has 17 residues. V lost 6 bases, J lost 2 bases, and 8 bases stayed unmatched. The CDR3 bases are TGTGCCAGCAGCTACGGACTAGCGGGGGGCTTACAAGAGACCCAGTACTTC. Translating it yields CASSYGLAGGLQETQYF.

CDR3 residues: CASSESGQPTDTQYF. The CDR3 bases are TGTGCCAGCAGTGAATCGGGACAGCCCACAGATACGCAGTATTTT. The genes are TRBV9 and TRBJ2-3; 7 bases agree with TRBD1. The V gene's germline CDR1 is SGDLS and CDR2 YYNGEE. J gave up 2 bases and V 5 bases, and 8 bases lay outside the gene matches. This CDR3 has 15 amino acids.

V usage is TRBV5-1 and J usage is TRBJ2-3, with D tentatively TRBD2 (6 bases). CDR3 length equals 16 residues. CDR1 and CDR2 (germline): SGHRS, YFSETQ. Trimming removed 3 bases at V and 1 base at J, with 15 bases between. CDR3 loop: CASSSFSAGRTDTQYF. The CDR3 DNA reads as TGCGCCAGCAGCTCTTTCTCAGCGGGCCGCACAGATACGCAGTATTTT.

V is TRBV20-1 and J is TRBJ2-3; no definite D call. The CDR3 spans 13 residues. The V gene lost 5 bases and the J gene lost 0 bases, with 9 bases spanning the gap. CDR1 and CDR2 from the germline V gene are DFQATT and SNEGSKA (reference sequence). The CDR3 is CSADGFSTDTQYF. CDR3 bases: TGCAGTGCTGACGGGTTTAGCACAGATACGCAGTATTTT.

The chain couples TRBV3-1 to TRBJ1-2; D gene uncertain. CDR1 LGHDT and CDR2 YNNKEL come from the germline V gene (reference sequence). The ends were cut back, 1 base at V and 2 bases at J, with 8 bases in the middle. This CDR3 contains 14 residues. As DNA, the CDR3 is TGTGCCAGCAGCCAAGGGGGTCTCAACTATGGCTACACCTTC. Translating gives CASSQGGLNYGYTF.